These 23 T cell receptor beta chains came from one sample sequenced in a study of technical replicates of blood from several donors. Produced via immunoSEQ multiplex PCR; TCRdb's table is partial and in-frame only. The data show tens of thousands of clones, about 92% seen once. What was sequenced was T cells isolated from PBMCs. These TCRs come from a human donor in good health.

The chain is built from TRBV7-3 and TRBJ1-2; 8 bases are shared with TRBD1. V lost 5 bases, J lost 7 bases, and 12 bases stayed unmatched. Germline V gene lookup returns CDR1 SGHTA and CDR2 FQGTGA. This CDR3 comprises 15 residues. The CDR3 nucleotides are TGTGCCAGCAGCCCAATACCAGGACAGGGATCTGGCTACACCTTC. Its protein is CASSPIPGQGSGYTF.

This clone was observed once. V gene TRBV21-1 combines with J gene TRBJ2-7; the table's D call TRBD1 went unverified against the DNA. TRBV21-1 constitutes a pseudogene. The CDR3 runs to 14 residues. CDR3 nucleotide sequence: TGTGCCAGCAGGGTCCGGGACAGCCCTTACGAGCAGTACTTC. It encodes CASRVRDSPYEQYF.

The CDR3 DNA is TGTGCCAGCAGCTTAGGGCTAGCGGGCTTTGGGGAGCAGTTCTTC. Translation gives CASSLGLAGFGEQFF. The chain combines TRBV7-2 with TRBJ2-1, with 8 nucleotides matching TRBD2. The trim removed 1 base at V and 10 bases at J, leaving 9 bases unmatched. CDR1 SGHTA and CDR2 FQGNSA come from the germline V gene. The CDR3 length is 15 residues.

J is TRBJ1-3 and V is TRBV28, with D maybe TRBD1 (6 bases). Germline loops: CDR1 MDHEN, CDR2 SYDVKM. The CDR3 extends over 13 amino acids. The V end lost 5 bases, the J end lost 2 bases, and 7 bases lay between the germline ends. This CDR3 reads CASSTGTGNTIYF. As DNA, the CDR3 is TGTGCCAGCAGTACAGGGACTGGAAACACCATATATTTT. The full variable domain, its missing parts supplied by reference TRBV28 and TRBJ1-3, is DVKVTQSSRYLVKRTGEKVFLECVQDMDHENMFWYRQDPGLGLRLIYFSYDVKMKEKGDIPEGYSVSREKKERFSLILESASTNQTSMYLCASSTGTGNTIYFGEGSWLTVV.

The DNA for the CDR3 is TGTGCCAGCAGCGTAGGTGAATCAGGGCGTAATGAAAAACTGTTTTTT. Translating gives CASSVGESGRNEKLFF. The J gene is TRBJ1-4, the V gene TRBV9; D might be TRBD1 (5 bases). Deletions cut 0 bases from V and 4 bases from J, with 13 bases between. Germline values: CDR1 SGDLS, CDR2 YYNGEE. This CDR3 region has 16 residues.

The CDR3 spells CASRQTGENEQYF. The CDR3 nucleotides are TGTGCCAGCCGTCAGACAGGGGAAAACGAGCAGTACTTC. The chain joins TRBV28 to TRBJ2-7; 8 bases line up with TRBD1. The CDR3 length is 13 residues. CDR1 is MDHEN and CDR2 is SYDVKM in the germline V gene. V lost 8 bases to trimming and J lost 5 bases; unmatched junction nucleotides: 8.

This clone is categorized as medium-sized. The chain employs TRBV20-1 and TRBJ1-1; unclear D gene. Trimming removed 6 bases from V and 4 bases from J, with 9 bases in between. This CDR3 is 11 amino acids long. In germline, CDR1 is DFQATT, CDR2 SNEGSKA (reference sequence). The CDR3 loop reads CSATEFTEAFF. The CDR3 coding sequence is TGCAGTGCAACGGAGTTCACTGAAGCTTTCTTT.

This chain connects TRBV30 to TRBJ2-1; 7 nucleotides line up with TRBD2. The J segment lost 0 bases and the V segment lost 4 bases, leaving 6 bases of the junction unmatched. CDR3 size: 15 residues. Looked up from germline, CDR1 is GTSNPN and CDR2 is SVGIG (reference sequence). The CDR3 nucleotides are TGTGCCTGGACCAGACTAGCCAGCTCCTACAATGAGCAGTTCTTC. Amino acids: CAWTRLASSYNEQFF.

V usage is TRBV6-1 and J usage is TRBJ1-4; 8 bases are shared with TRBD1. Germline V CDR1 and CDR2: MNHNS, SASEGT. Trimming cost V 4 bases and J 11 bases; bases outside gene matches: 9. The CDR3 is 14 amino acids. CDR3 coding DNA: TGTGCCAGCAGTGGCGGGACAGGAACGCGGAAACTGTTTTTT. This encodes CASSGGTGTRKLFF.

This clone has a handful of counts. This rearrangement joins TRBV9 to TRBJ2-2; a possible D gene is TRBD2 (6 bases). The CDR3 runs to 15 residues. Trimming cost V 0 bases and J 3 bases, with 9 bases left between them. Germline V gene sequence: CDR1 SGDLS, CDR2 YYNGEE. The CDR3 DNA follows: TGTGCCAGCAGCGTAGCGGGAGTAGACACCGGGGAGCTGTTTTTT. Translated: CASSVAGVDTGELFF.

This clone was seen only once. V usage is TRBV11-3 and J usage is TRBJ2-7; D not certain. In germline, CDR1 is SGHNT, CDR2 YENEEA. This CDR3 region has 14 residues. Trimming shortened V by 5 bases and J by 0 bases, and 11 bases separated the two germline ends. CDR3 bases: TGTGCCAGCAGCCACGGGTCCAACTCCTACGAGCAGTACTTC. Protein: CASSHGSNSYEQYF.

The chain uses TRBV4-2 and TRBJ2-3, with 14 positions matching TRBD2. Losses at the gene ends were 4 bases for V and 0 bases for J; bases not matched to a gene: 3. This CDR3 region has 17 residues. Germline V gene lookup returns CDR1 LGHNA and CDR2 YNFKEQ. This CDR3 reads CASSPRLAGGSTDTQYF. The CDR3 coding sequence is TGTGCCAGCAGCCCCCGACTAGCGGGAGGGAGCACAGATACGCAGTATTTT.

The V call is TRBV5-1, the J call TRBJ2-1, with 12 bases fitting TRBD2. The germline V gene has CDR1 SGHRS and CDR2 YFSETQ. The J segment lost 7 bases and the V segment lost 5 bases, leaving 1 base of the junction unmatched. CDR3 length equals 13 residues. The CDR3 here is CASRGTSGNEQFF. The CDR3 DNA sequence: TGCGCCAGCAGAGGGACTAGCGGGAATGAGCAGTTCTTC.

The chain carries TRBV19 and TRBJ1-5; 10 bases match TRBD1. The CDR3 length is 16 residues. Germline values: CDR1 LNHDA, CDR2 SQIVND (reference sequence). Trimming cost V 6 bases and J 0 bases; bases outside gene matches: 5. The CDR3 nucleotides are TGTGCCAGTAGGAGACAGGGGGCAAATAGCAATCAGCCCCAGCATTTT. As protein: CASRRQGANSNQPQHF.

Only a few counts were recorded for this clone. The chain combines TRBV10-3 with TRBJ1-5, with 8 bases aligning to TRBD1. Per the germline V gene, CDR1 is ENHRY and CDR2 is SYGVKD. The J segment lost 10 bases and the V segment lost 11 bases, leaving 13 bases of the junction unmatched. The CDR3 has 13 residues. CDR3 residues: CAPRWDRPDPQHF. The CDR3 region has the DNA TGTGCCCCAAGGTGGGACAGGCCCGACCCCCAGCATTTT.

This chain joins TRBV7-3 and TRBJ2-7; TRBD2 aligns across 9 bases. CDR1 and CDR2 (germline): SGHTA, FQGTGA. This CDR3 has 16 residues. V gave up 5 bases and J gave up 5 bases; unmatched junction bases: 13. The CDR3 nucleotides are TGTGCCAGCAGCCCGGGGAAGCGGGAGGTAAATAACGAGCAGTACTTC. It is translated as CASSPGKREVNNEQYF.

The chain links TRBV7-9 to TRBJ2-7; unclear D gene. V was clipped by 5 bases and J by 4 bases, with 6 bases between them. Germline CDR1 SEHNR, CDR2 FQNEAQ (reference sequence). This CDR3 region has 11 residues. The CDR3 bases are TGTGCCAGCAGCGCGTTATACGAGCAGTACTTC. Translation gives CASSALYEQYF.

This sequence joins TRBV2 and TRBJ2-7, with 8 bases matching TRBD1. Germline V gene data show CDR1 as SNHLY and CDR2 as FYNNEI. V was clipped by 7 bases and J by 4 bases; unmatched bases: 9. This CDR3 is 14 amino acids long. CDR3 DNA sequence: TGTGCCAGCACGCTGCAGGGGGCCAAATACGAGCAGTACTTC. Its translation is CASTLQGAKYEQYF.

The chain has TRBV13 and TRBJ2-7, with TRBD2 matching 13 bases. Trimming cost V 5 bases and J 4 bases; bases outside gene matches: 8. CDR1 is PRHDT, CDR2 FYEKMQ, per germline (reference sequence). CDR3 length: 16 amino acids. CDR3 sequence: CASSPPGTSGNYEQYF. CDR3 nucleotide sequence: TGTGCCAGCAGCCCCCCGGGGACTAGCGGGAATTACGAGCAGTACTTC.

The CDR3 spells CASSFFPAREQYF. The CDR3 nucleotides read TGTGCCAGCAGCTTCTTTCCCGCCCGGGAGCAGTACTTC. The chain recombines TRBV27 with TRBJ2-7, with D hard to call. This CDR3 is built from 13 residues. Per the germline V gene, CDR1 is MNHEY and CDR2 is SMNVEV (reference sequence). Trimming shortened V by 6 bases and J by 7 bases, and 16 bases separated the two germline ends.

This clone occurred a few times. CDR3 amino acids: CASSSRTGDGVGEQYF. CDR3 DNA sequence: TGTGCCAGCAGCTCCCGGACAGGGGACGGCGTGGGGGAGCAGTACTTC. V is TRBV11-2 and J is TRBJ2-7; 9 bases are shared with TRBD1. CDR1 and CDR2 from the germline V gene are SGHAT and FQNNGV. Trimming removed 4 bases from V and 7 bases from J; junction bases left unmatched: 14. The CDR3 runs to 16 residues.

The V call is TRBV5-4, the J call TRBJ1-1, with 12 bases aligning to TRBD1. The germline V gene encodes CDR1 SGHNT and CDR2 YYREEE (reference sequence). V shed 0 bases and J 10 bases; nucleotides not matched to a gene: 7. The CDR3 runs 15 residues. The CDR3 DNA sequence: TGTGCCAGCAGCTTGGGTCAGGGGGACAGGGGGCGAGCTTTCTTT. It translates to CASSLGQGDRGRAFF. Supplemented by reference TRBV5-4 and TRBJ1-1, the full variable domain reads ETGVTQSPTHLIKTRGQQVTLRCSSQSGHNTVSWYQQALGQGPQFIFQYYREEENGRGNFPPRFSGLQFPNYSSELNVNALELDDSALYLCASSLGQGDRGRAFFGQGTRLTVV.

In its sample, this clone was seen once. The chain combines TRBV11-3 with TRBJ2-1, with 11 nucleotides matching TRBD2. V lost 4 bases, J lost 4 bases, and 6 bases stayed unmatched. This CDR3 spans 16 amino acids. Germline V gene data show CDR1 as SGHNT and CDR2 as YENEEA. CDR3 in amino acids: CASSSESSGRYNEQFF. CDR3 bases: TGTGCCAGCAGCTCCGAATCTAGCGGGAGGTACAATGAGCAGTTCTTC.